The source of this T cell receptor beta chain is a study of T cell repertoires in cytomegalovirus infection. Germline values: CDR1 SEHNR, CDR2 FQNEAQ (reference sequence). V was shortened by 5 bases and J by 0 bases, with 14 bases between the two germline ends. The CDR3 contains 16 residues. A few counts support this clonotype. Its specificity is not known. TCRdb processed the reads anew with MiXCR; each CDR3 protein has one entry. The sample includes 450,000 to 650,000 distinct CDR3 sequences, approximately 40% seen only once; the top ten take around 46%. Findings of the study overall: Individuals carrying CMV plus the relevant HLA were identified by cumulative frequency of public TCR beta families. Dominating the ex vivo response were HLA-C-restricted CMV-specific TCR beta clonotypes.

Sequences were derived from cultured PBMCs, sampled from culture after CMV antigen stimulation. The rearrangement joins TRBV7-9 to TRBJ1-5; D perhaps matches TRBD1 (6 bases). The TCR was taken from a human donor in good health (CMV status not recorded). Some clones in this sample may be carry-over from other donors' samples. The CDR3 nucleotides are TGTGCCAGCAGCATCCAACAGGGAAATAGCAATCAGCCCCAGCATTTT. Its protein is CASSIQQGNSNQPQHF.